This TCR beta chain was captured in a study of read filtering for tumor transcriptome and immune sequencing. Study overall: IR-seq gave about 4.05 to 11 million TCR reads per sample; RNA-seq gave roughly 80 to 1273.

Every patient had bone marrow sampled while the disease was active. From roughly 390 ng of RNA, a library with molecular barcoded alpha/delta and beta/gamma adaptors was made. TCRdb analysed the reads with MiXCR anew, one entry per CDR3 protein. The data hold 60,000 to 80,000 distinct CDR3 sequences, with about 14% observed a single time. This clonotype was seen repeatedly, ten times or more. The CDR3 has 15 amino acids. From germline, CDR1 is DFQATT and CDR2 SNEGSKA (reference sequence). The material sequenced was a population of CD138-negative cells sorted from bone marrow. The chain recombines TRBV20-1 with TRBJ2-1; TRBD2 agrees at 7 bases. The source is a donor over 35 with multiple myeloma. The CDR3 DNA is TGCAGCCACACCCCGCGCGCGGGACTATACAATGAGCAGTTCTTC. It is translated as CSHTPRAGLYNEQFF.